The 23 T cell receptor beta chains given below trace back to one sample, sequenced in a study of cytomegalovirus exposure and HLA in healthy donors. With 60 Vbeta and 13 Jbeta primers, the PCR was carried out. Generated by immunoSEQ multiplex PCR, the TCRdb table keeps only in-frame clones and is missing some. Of about 140,000 clones listed, more than 75% are singletons. Sequenced: PBMCs. These receptors all come from a man under 40 in good health and CMV-seronegative.

The table lists this clone with a few counts. The chain recombines TRBV7-2 with TRBJ1-4; 9 bases fit TRBD1. Losses at the gene ends were 5 bases for V and 7 bases for J; bases not matched to a gene: 5. The V gene's germline CDR1 is SGHTA and CDR2 FQGNSA. CDR3 size: 14 residues. The CDR3 nucleotides read TGTGCCAGCAGCCCGGGACAGGGTATTGAAAAACTGTTTTTT. This codes for CASSPGQGIEKLFF.

The V gene is TRBV28, the J gene TRBJ1-2, with D tentatively TRBD1 (6 bases). The CDR3 is made up of 16 amino acids. Germline V CDR1 and CDR2: MDHEN, SYDVKM. V was shortened by 9 bases and J by 4 bases, with 24 bases between the two germline ends. This CDR3 reads CASEGKGDTNFYGYTF. The CDR3 coding sequence is TGTGCCAGTGAGGGAAAGGGGGATACTAACTTCTATGGCTACACCTTC.

The genes are TRBV10-3 and TRBJ1-2; 7 bases align to TRBD1. V trimming: 6 bases; J trimming: 3 bases; junction bases outside the gene matches: 4. The CDR3 has 13 residues. Germline values: CDR1 ENHRY, CDR2 SYGVKD. The CDR3: CAISQGTDYGYTF. For the CDR3, the DNA is TGTGCCATCAGCCAAGGGACAGACTATGGCTACACCTTC.

The V and J genes are TRBV19 and TRBJ2-7; TRBD1 might be the D (6 bases). V lost 8 bases to trimming and J lost 2 bases, with 10 bases between them. The CDR3 length is 12 residues. Germline-derived CDR1 and CDR2 are LNHDA and SQIVND (reference sequence). The CDR3 reads CASGEGAYEQYF. As DNA, the CDR3 is TGTGCCAGTGGTGAGGGGGCCTACGAGCAGTACTTC. The full variable domain, with the rest looked up from reference TRBV19 and TRBJ2-7, is DGGITQSPKYLFRKEGQNVTLSCEQNLNHDAMYWYRQDPGQGLRLIYYSQIVNDFQKGDIAEGYSVSREKKESFPLTVTSAQKNPTAFYLCASGEGAYEQYFGPGTRLTVT.

The gene calls are TRBV5-1 and TRBJ2-5; TRBD2 might be the D (5 bases). Germline loops: CDR1 SGHRS, CDR2 YFSETQ. Trimming took off 5 bases at V and 1 base at J, with 15 bases between the two ends. The CDR3 extends over 15 amino acids. CDR3 amino acids: CASRTTGSPQETQYF. In nucleotides, the CDR3 is TGCGCCAGCAGAACCACTGGGAGTCCCCAAGAGACCCAGTACTTC.

A remark on this clone: Other DNA sequences of this sample code for an identical CDR3. This rearrangement joins TRBV5-4 to TRBJ1-1; no definite D call. Trimming cost V 0 bases and J 7 bases, with 13 bases left between them. The CDR3 length is 14 residues. CDR1 SGHNT and CDR2 YYREEE come from the germline V gene (reference sequence). Written as DNA, the CDR3 is TGTGCCAGCAGCTTGGAGGGAGAAAGAATTGAAGCTTTCTTT. It yields the protein CASSLEGERIEAFF.

The chain joins TRBV5-4 to TRBJ1-1, with 12 bases fitting TRBD1. Per germline, CDR1 SGHNT and CDR2 YYREEE (reference sequence). J gave up 3 bases and V 5 bases, and 11 bases lay outside the gene matches. CDR3 length equals 17 residues. CDR3 residues: CASSLRDRGRLDTEAFF. The CDR3 DNA reads TGTGCCAGCAGTCTCCGGGACAGGGGGCGCTTGGACACTGAAGCTTTCTTT. Drawing the rest from reference TRBV5-4 and TRBJ1-1, the complete variable domain is ETGVTQSPTHLIKTRGQQVTLRCSSQSGHNTVSWYQQALGQGPQFIFQYYREEENGRGNFPPRFSGLQFPNYSSELNVNALELDDSALYLCASSLRDRGRLDTEAFFGQGTRLTVV.

This clone was observed a handful of times. This chain uses TRBV4-1 with TRBJ2-1; TRBD2 matches 8 bases. The CDR3 totals 16 residues. Germline trimming cut 4 bases from V and 0 bases from J; bases unmatched to any gene: 5. Germline CDR1 MGHRA, CDR2 YSYEKL. The CDR3 sequence is CASSLSSGRSYNEQFF. In nucleotides, the CDR3 is TGCGCCAGCAGCCTGTCTAGCGGGCGCTCCTACAATGAGCAGTTCTTC.

V gene TRBV6-1 combines with J gene TRBJ1-5; 10 nucleotides align to TRBD1. V trimming: 3 bases; J trimming: 4 bases; junction bases outside the gene matches: 3. Looked up from germline, CDR1 is MNHNS and CDR2 is SASEGT. This CDR3 is 15 amino acids long. The CDR3 DNA reads as TGTGCCAGCAGTGATGTGGGACAGGGGAATCAGCCCCAGCATTTT. It encodes CASSDVGQGNQPQHF.

Written as DNA, the CDR3 is TGTGCCAGCAGCCGACAGTTAGACACTGAAGCTTTCTTT. Amino acid sequence: CASSRQLDTEAFF. This rearrangement joins TRBV11-2 to TRBJ1-1; TRBD1 might be the D (5 bases). The CDR3 runs 13 residues. Germline assignment: CDR1 SGHAT and CDR2 FQNNGV. Deletions cut 5 bases from V and 3 bases from J, with 10 bases between.

V and J are TRBV30 and TRBJ2-3; 9 nucleotides align to TRBD1. This CDR3 comprises 15 residues. V lost 5 bases and J lost 3; bases outside the gene matches: 9. Per germline, CDR1 GTSNPN and CDR2 SVGIG (reference sequence). This CDR3 reads CAWLVLGQGTDTQYF. The CDR3 DNA reads TGTGCCTGGCTCGTCCTCGGACAGGGGACAGATACGCAGTATTTT. Full variable domain (remainder filled in from reference TRBV30 and TRBJ2-3): SQTIHQWPATLVQPVGSPLSLECTVEGTSNPNLYWYRQAAGRGLQLLFYSVGIGQISSEVPQNLSASRPQDRQFILSSKKLLLSDSGFYLCAWLVLGQGTDTQYFGPGTRLTVL.

This clone turned up a few times. The V and J genes are TRBV6-9 and TRBJ1-5; 7 nucleotides agree with TRBD1. The V segment lost 5 bases and the J segment 4 bases; nucleotides outside the gene matches: 8. Germline assignment: CDR1 MNHGY and CDR2 SVAAGI. The CDR3 contains 15 residues. CDR3 sequence reads: CASSSLGGPNQPQHF. In DNA form, the CDR3 reads TGTGCCAGCAGTAGCCTAGGGGGCCCTAATCAGCCCCAGCATTTT.

The CDR3 is CASSARTGDYGYTF. The CDR3 coding sequence is TGTGCCAGCAGCGCTAGAACAGGGGACTATGGCTACACCTTC. The chain couples TRBV9 to TRBJ1-2; 7 bases are shared with TRBD1. V dropped 3 bases and J dropped 3; count of bases not matched to a gene: 5. The germline V gene has CDR1 SGDLS and CDR2 YYNGEE. The CDR3 runs 14 residues.

The J gene is TRBJ1-5, the V gene TRBV19, with D unclear. The germline V gene encodes CDR1 LNHDA and CDR2 SQIVND (reference sequence). V was shortened by 3 bases and J by 2 bases, with 17 bases between the two germline ends. The CDR3 has 17 residues. The CDR3 region is CASSMGLGEGGNQPQHF. The CDR3, as DNA: TGTGCCAGTAGTATGGGTCTCGGGGAGGGTGGCAATCAGCCCCAGCATTTT.

The rearrangement uses TRBV2 and TRBJ2-1; 7 nucleotides align to TRBD1. The V gene end was trimmed by 3 bases and the J gene end by 4 bases; junction bases not matched to a gene: 6. Germline loops: CDR1 SNHLY, CDR2 FYNNEI. This CDR3 spans 15 amino acids. The CDR3 DNA sequence: TGTGCCAGCAGTGATCCCCGGGACAGATACAATGAGCAGTTCTTC. Protein sequence: CASSDPRDRYNEQFF. The full variable domain, completed using reference TRBV2 and TRBJ2-1, is EPEVTQTPSHQVTQMGQEVILRCVPISNHLYFYWYRQILGQKVEFLVSFYNNEISEKSEIFDDQFSVERPDGSNFTLKIRSTKLEDSAMYFCASSDPRDRYNEQFFGPGTRLTVL.

On this clone: The germline gene is not matched at one end of the junction; a read error may be the cause. This chain uses TRBV28 with TRBJ1-1; TRBD1 is a possible D gene (5 bases). The CDR3 length is 15 residues. CDR1 is MDHEN and CDR2 is SYDVKM in the germline V gene. CDR3 bases: TGTGCCAGCAAGACCGGCGGGGGGGTGAAAACTGAAGCTTTCTTT. Its protein is CASKTGGGVKTEAFF.

J is TRBJ2-4 and V is TRBV11-2; D possibly corresponds to TRBD2 (6 bases). This CDR3 spans 15 amino acids. The V end was cut by 5 bases, the J end by 3 bases, with 14 bases between. Germline V gives CDR1 SGHAT, CDR2 FQNNGV. CDR3 DNA: TGTGCCAGCAGCCCTGTGGGTAGCGGCAAAAACATTCAGTACTTC. Translated: CASSPVGSGKNIQYF.

This clone was observed a single time. This chain's CDR3 is CATSLGQLLNQPQHF. CDR3 DNA: TGTGCCACCAGCCTGGGACAGCTCCTCAATCAGCCCCAGCATTTT. The rearrangement uses TRBV15 and TRBJ1-5; 7 bases match TRBD1. Germline CDR1 and CDR2: LNHNV and YYDKDF (reference sequence). J lost 3 bases, V lost 5 bases, and 7 bases had no gene match. The CDR3 has 15 amino acids.

This chain links TRBV29-1 with TRBJ2-1, with a possible D match to TRBD1 (5 bases). The CDR3 is made up of 13 amino acids. V lost 4 bases, J lost 6 bases, and 13 bases lay in between. Per germline, CDR1 SQVTM and CDR2 ANQGSEA. DNA for the CDR3: TGCAGCGTTGTCCCCGTACAGGTCAATGAGCAGTTCTTC. It translates to CSVVPVQVNEQFF.

The CDR3 reads CASSPLGSTDTQYF. CDR3 coding DNA: TGTGCCAGCAGCCCACTAGGGAGCACAGATACGCAGTATTTT. The V call is TRBV11-1, the J call TRBJ2-3, with D possibly TRBD2 on 5 matching bases. The CDR3 is 14 amino acids. V was pared by 5 bases and J by 0 bases, with 9 bases between. Germline CDR1 reads SGHAT; CDR2 reads FQDESV (reference sequence).

The J gene is TRBJ2-1, the V gene TRBV11-2, with D tentatively TRBD2 (6 bases). Looked up from germline, CDR1 is SGHAT and CDR2 is FQNNGV. V was shortened by 2 bases and J by 7 bases, with 21 bases between the two germline ends. This CDR3 spans 17 amino acids. The CDR3 reads CASSLLIGGGGVNEQFF. The CDR3 DNA follows: TGTGCCAGCAGCTTACTGATAGGCGGCGGAGGGGTTAATGAGCAGTTCTTC. The entire variable domain, with the rest obtained from reference TRBV11-2 and TRBJ2-1, is as follows: EAGVAQSPRYKIIEKRQSVAFWCNPISGHATLYWYQQILGQGPKLLIQFQNNGVVDDSQLPKDRFSAERLKGVDSTLKIQPAKLEDSAVYLCASSLLIGGGGVNEQFFGPGTRLTVL.

This clone appeared a single time. This rearrangement joins TRBV4-1 to TRBJ1-3; D is unresolved. The CDR3 is 16 amino acids. Deletions cut 4 bases from V and 2 bases from J, with 15 bases between. Germline assignment: CDR1 MGHRA and CDR2 YSYEKL. CDR3 DNA: TGCGCCAGCAGCCCGAGCCGGTTAGTTACTGGAAACACCATATATTTT. Translating gives CASSPSRLVTGNTIYF.

The rearrangement links TRBV7-9 to TRBJ2-1; 8 bases align to TRBD1. Germline-derived CDR1 and CDR2 are SEHNR and FQNEAQ (reference sequence). The ends lost 5 bases at V and 4 bases at J; junction bases unmatched: 4. This CDR3 region has 14 residues. CDR3: CASSLTGGYNEQFF. CDR3 sequence (DNA): TGTGCCAGCAGCCTCACAGGGGGTTACAATGAGCAGTTCTTC. The entire variable domain, with the rest obtained from reference TRBV7-9 and TRBJ2-1, is as follows: DTGVSQNPRHKITKRGQNVTFRCDPISEHNRLYWYRQTLGQGPEFLTYFQNEAQLEKSRLLSDRFSAERPKGSFSTLEIQRTEQGDSAMYLCASSLTGGYNEQFFGPGTRLTVL.